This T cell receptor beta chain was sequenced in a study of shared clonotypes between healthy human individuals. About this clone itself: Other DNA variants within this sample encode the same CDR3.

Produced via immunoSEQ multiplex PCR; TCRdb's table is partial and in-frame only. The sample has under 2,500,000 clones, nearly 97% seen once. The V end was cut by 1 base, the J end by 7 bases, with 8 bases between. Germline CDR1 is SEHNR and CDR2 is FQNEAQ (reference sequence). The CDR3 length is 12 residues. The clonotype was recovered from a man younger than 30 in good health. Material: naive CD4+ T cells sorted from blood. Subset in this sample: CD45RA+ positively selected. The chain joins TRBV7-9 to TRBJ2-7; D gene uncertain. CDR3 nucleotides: TGTGCCAGCAGCTTAGTTTCCGGGGAGCAGTACTTC. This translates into CASSLVSGEQYF.